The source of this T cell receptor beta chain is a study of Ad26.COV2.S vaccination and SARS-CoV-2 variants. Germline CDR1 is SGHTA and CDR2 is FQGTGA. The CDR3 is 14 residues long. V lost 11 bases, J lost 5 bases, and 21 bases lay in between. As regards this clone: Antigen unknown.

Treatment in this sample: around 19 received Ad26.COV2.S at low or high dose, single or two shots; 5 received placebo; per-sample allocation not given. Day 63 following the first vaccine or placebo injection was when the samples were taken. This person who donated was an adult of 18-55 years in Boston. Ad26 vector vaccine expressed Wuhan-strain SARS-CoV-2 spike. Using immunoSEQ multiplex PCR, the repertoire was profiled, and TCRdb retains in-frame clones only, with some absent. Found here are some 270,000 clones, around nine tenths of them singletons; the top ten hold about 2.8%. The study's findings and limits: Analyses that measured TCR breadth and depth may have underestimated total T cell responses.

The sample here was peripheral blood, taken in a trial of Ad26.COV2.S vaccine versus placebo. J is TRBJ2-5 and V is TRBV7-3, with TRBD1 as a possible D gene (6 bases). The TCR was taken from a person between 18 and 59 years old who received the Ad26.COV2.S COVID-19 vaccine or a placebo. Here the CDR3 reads CAGHNGGPAETQYF. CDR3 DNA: TGTGCCGGCCACAATGGGGGCCCCGCGGAGACCCAGTACTTC.